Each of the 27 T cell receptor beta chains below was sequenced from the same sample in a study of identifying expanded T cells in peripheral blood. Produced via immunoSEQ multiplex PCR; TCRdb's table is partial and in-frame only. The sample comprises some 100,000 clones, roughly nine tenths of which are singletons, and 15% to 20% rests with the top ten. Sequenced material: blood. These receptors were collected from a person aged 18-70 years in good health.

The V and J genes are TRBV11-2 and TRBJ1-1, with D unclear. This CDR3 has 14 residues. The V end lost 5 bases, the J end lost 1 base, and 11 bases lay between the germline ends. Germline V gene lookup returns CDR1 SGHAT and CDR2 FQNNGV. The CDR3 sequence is CASSPFSANTEAFF. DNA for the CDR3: TGTGCCAGCAGCCCCTTTAGCGCGAACACTGAAGCTTTCTTT.

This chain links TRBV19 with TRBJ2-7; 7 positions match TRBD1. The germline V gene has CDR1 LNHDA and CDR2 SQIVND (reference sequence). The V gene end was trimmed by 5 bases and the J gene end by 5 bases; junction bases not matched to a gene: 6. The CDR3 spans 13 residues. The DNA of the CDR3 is TGTGCCAGTAGTTCTATGACAGGGAACGAGCAGTACTTC. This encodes CASSSMTGNEQYF. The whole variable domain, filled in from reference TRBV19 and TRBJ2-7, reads DGGITQSPKYLFRKEGQNVTLSCEQNLNHDAMYWYRQDPGQGLRLIYYSQIVNDFQKGDIAEGYSVSREKKESFPLTVTSAQKNPTAFYLCASSSMTGNEQYFGPGTRLTVT.

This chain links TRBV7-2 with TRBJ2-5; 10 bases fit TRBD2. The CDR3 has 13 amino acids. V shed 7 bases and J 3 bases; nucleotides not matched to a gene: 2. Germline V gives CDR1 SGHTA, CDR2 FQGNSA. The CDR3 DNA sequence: TGTGCCAGCACCACTAGCGGGGAAGAGACCCAGTACTTC. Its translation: CASTTSGEETQYF. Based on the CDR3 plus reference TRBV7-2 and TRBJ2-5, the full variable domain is GAGVSQSPSNKVTEKGKDVELRCDPISGHTALYWYRQSLGQGLEFLIYFQGNSAPDKSGLPSDRFSAERTGGSVSTLTIQRTQQEDSAVYLCASTTSGEETQYFGPGTRLLVL.

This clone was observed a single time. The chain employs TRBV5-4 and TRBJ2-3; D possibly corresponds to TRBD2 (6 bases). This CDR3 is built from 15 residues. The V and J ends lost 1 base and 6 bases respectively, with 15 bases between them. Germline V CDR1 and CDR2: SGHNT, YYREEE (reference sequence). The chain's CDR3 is CASSLRLVESDTQYF. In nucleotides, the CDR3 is TGTGCCAGCAGCTTGAGACTAGTCGAATCGGATACGCAGTATTTT.

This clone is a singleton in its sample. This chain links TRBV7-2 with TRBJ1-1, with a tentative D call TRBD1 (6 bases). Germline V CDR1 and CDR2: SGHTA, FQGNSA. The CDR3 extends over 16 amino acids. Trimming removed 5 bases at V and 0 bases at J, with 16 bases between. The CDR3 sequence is CASSPTPQGMNTEAFF. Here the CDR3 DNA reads TGTGCCAGCAGCCCCACGCCGCAGGGGATGAACACTGAAGCTTTCTTT.

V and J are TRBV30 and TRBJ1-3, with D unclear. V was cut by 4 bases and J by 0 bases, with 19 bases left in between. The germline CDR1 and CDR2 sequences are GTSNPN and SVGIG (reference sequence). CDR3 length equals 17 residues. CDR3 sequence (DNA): TGTGCCTGGATCCCCCTACGAGGACCTAACTCTGGAAACACCATATATTTT. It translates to CAWIPLRGPNSGNTIYF.

CDR3 bases: TGCGCCAGCAGCTTGAGTAGCGGGGGGTGGGGCACAGATACGCAGTATTTT. As protein: CASSLSSGGWGTDTQYF. The chain couples TRBV5-1 to TRBJ2-3; 10 bases fit TRBD2. Trimming removed 1 base from V and 1 base from J; junction bases left unmatched: 6. The CDR3 extends over 17 amino acids. Germline assignment: CDR1 SGHRS and CDR2 YFSETQ.

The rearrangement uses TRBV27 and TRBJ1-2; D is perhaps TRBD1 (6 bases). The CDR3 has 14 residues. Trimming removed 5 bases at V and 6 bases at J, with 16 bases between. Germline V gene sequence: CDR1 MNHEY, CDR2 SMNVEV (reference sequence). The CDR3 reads CASSPGGGHHGYTF. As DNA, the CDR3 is TGTGCCAGCAGTCCGGGGGGGGGACACCATGGCTACACCTTC.

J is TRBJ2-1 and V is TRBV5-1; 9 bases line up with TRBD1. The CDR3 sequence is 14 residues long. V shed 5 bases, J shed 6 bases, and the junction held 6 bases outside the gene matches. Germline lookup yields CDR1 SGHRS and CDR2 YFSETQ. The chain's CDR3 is CASSSGTGSNEQFF. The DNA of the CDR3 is TGCGCCAGCAGTTCCGGGACAGGGAGCAATGAGCAGTTCTTC.

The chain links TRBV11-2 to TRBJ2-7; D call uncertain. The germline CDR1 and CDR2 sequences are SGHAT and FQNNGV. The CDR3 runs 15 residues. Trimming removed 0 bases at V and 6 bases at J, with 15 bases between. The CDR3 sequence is CASSLDGPSYGEQYF. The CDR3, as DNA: TGTGCCAGCAGCTTAGACGGTCCGAGTTACGGCGAGCAGTACTTC.

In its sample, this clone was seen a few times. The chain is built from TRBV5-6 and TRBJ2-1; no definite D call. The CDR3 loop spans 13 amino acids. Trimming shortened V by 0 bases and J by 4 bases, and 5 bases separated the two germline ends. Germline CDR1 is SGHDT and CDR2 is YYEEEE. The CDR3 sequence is CASSLGVYNEQFF. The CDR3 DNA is TGTGCCAGCAGCTTGGGGGTGTACAATGAGCAGTTCTTC. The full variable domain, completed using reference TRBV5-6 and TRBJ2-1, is DAGVTQSPTHLIKTRGQQVTLRCSPKSGHDTVSWYQQALGQGPQFIFQYYEEEERQRGNFPDRFSGHQFPNYSSELNVNALLLGDSALYLCASSLGVYNEQFFGPGTRLTVL.

The CDR3 DNA reads TGTGCCAGCAGCTTAGTTTTACAGGGGGTCTACGAGCAGTACTTC. This translates into CASSLVLQGVYEQYF. The chain employs TRBV11-2 and TRBJ2-7; 8 nucleotides match TRBD1. There are 15 residues in the CDR3. J gave up 3 bases and V 1 base, and 5 bases lay outside the gene matches. Per the germline V gene, CDR1 is SGHAT and CDR2 is FQNNGV.

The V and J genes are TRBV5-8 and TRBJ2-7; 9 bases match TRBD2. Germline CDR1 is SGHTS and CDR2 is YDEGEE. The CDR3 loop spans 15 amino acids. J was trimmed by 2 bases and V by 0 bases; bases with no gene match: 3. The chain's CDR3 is CASSLDSGGAYEQYF. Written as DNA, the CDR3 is TGTGCCAGCAGCTTGGATAGCGGGGGAGCCTACGAGCAGTACTTC.

Written as DNA, the CDR3 is TGTGCCAGCAGTTTAATCCCAGGGAACAATGAGCAGTTCTTC. It codes for CASSLIPGNNEQFF. This sequence joins TRBV27 and TRBJ2-1; a weak D match, TRBD1 (5 bases). Germline lookup yields CDR1 MNHEY and CDR2 SMNVEV (reference sequence). V gave up 2 bases and J gave up 5 bases, with 10 bases separating them. This CDR3 has 14 residues.

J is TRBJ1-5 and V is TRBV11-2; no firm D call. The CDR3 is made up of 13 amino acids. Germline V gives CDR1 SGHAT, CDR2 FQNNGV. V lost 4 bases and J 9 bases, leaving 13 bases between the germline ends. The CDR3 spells CASSSSTRWPQHF. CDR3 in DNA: TGTGCCAGCAGCTCCAGCACGAGATGGCCCCAGCATTTT.

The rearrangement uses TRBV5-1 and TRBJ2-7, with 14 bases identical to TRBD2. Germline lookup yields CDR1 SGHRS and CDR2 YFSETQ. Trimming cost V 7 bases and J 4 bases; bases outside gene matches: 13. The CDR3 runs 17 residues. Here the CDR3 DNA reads TGCGCCAGCGCGACTAGCGGGGGGGCCGGGTCCGGTTACGAGCAGTACTTC. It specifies CASATSGGAGSGYEQYF.

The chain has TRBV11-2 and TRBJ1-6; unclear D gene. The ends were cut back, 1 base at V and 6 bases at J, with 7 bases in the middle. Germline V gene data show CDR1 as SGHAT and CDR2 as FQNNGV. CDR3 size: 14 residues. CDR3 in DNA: TGTGCCAGCAGCTTAGGGGCGACTAATTCACCCCTCCACTTT. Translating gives CASSLGATNSPLHF.

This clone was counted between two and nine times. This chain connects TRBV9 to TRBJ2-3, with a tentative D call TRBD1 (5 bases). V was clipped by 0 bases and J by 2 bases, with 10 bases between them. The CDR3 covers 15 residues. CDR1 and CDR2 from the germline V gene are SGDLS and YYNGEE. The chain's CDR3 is CASSVVAGNTDTQYF. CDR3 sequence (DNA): TGTGCCAGCAGCGTAGTGGCAGGGAACACAGATACGCAGTATTTT. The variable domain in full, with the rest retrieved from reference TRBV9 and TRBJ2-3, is DSGVTQTPKHLITATGQRVTLRCSPRSGDLSVYWYQQSLDQGLQFLIQYYNGEERAKGNILERFSAQQFPDLHSELNLSSLELGDSALYFCASSVVAGNTDTQYFGPGTRLTVL.

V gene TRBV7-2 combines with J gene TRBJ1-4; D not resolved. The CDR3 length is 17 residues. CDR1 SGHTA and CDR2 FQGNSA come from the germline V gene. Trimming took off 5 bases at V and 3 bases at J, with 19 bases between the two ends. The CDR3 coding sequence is TGTGCCAGCAGCCCTAGGGCCGAAAGGGCAGCTAATGAAAAACTGTTTTTT. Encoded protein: CASSPRAERAANEKLFF.

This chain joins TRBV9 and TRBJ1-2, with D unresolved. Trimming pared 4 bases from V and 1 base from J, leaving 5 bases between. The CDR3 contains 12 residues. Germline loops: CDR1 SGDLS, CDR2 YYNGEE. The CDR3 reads CASSKVNYGYTF. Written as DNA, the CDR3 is TGTGCCAGCAGCAAAGTTAACTATGGCTACACCTTC. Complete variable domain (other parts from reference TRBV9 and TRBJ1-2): DSGVTQTPKHLITATGQRVTLRCSPRSGDLSVYWYQQSLDQGLQFLIQYYNGEERAKGNILERFSAQQFPDLHSELNLSSLELGDSALYFCASSKVNYGYTFGSGTRLTVV.

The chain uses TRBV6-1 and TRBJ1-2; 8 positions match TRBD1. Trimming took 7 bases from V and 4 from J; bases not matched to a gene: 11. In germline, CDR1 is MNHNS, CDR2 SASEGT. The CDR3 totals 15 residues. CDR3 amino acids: CASIVSQGAGYGYTF. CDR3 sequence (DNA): TGTGCCAGCATAGTTTCCCAGGGGGCCGGCTATGGCTACACCTTC.

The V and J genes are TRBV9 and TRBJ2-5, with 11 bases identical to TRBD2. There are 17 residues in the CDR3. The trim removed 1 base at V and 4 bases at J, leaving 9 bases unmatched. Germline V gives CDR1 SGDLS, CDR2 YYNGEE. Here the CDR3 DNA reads TGTGCCAGCAGCGTATTTAGCGGGGGGGCCGGGGCAGAGACCCAGTACTTC. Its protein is CASSVFSGGAGAETQYF.

CDR3 coding DNA: TGTGCCAGCAGTCGACTAGCGGGGGGTCACAATGAGCAGTTCTTC. Its translation: CASSRLAGGHNEQFF. The V gene is TRBV2, the J gene TRBJ2-1; 13 nucleotides align to TRBD2. Looked up from germline, CDR1 is SNHLY and CDR2 is FYNNEI. V lost 5 bases, J lost 5 bases, and 3 bases stayed unmatched. The CDR3 is 15 residues long.

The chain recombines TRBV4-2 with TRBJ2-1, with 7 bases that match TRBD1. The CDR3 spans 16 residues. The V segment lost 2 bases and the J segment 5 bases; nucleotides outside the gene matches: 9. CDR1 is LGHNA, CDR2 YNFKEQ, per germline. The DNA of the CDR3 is TGTGCCAGCAGCCAAATGTGGACAGGTGGGAACAATGAGCAGTTCTTC. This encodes CASSQMWTGGNNEQFF.

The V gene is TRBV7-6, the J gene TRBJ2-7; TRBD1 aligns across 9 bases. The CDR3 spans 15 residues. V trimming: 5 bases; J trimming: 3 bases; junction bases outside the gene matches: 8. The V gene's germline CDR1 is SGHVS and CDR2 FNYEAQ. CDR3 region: CASSDTGTGNYEQYF. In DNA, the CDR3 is TGTGCCAGCAGCGATACCGGGACAGGGAACTACGAGCAGTACTTC. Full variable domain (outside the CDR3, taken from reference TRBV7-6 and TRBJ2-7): GAGVSQSPRYKVTKRGQDVALRCDPISGHVSLYWYRQALGQGPEFLTYFNYEAQQDKSGLPNDRFSAERPEGSISTLTIQRTEQRDSAMYRCASSDTGTGNYEQYFGPGTRLTVT.

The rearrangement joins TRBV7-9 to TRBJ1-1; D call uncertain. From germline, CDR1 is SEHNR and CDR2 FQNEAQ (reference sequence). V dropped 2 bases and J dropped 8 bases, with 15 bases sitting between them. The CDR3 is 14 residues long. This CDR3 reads CASSLSEISKEAFF. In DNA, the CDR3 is TGTGCCAGCAGCTTAAGCGAGATCTCCAAGGAAGCTTTCTTT.

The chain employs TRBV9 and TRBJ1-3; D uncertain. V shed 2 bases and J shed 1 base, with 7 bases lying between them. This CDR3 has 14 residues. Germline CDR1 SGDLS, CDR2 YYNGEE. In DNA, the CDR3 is TGTGCCAGCAGCGTGAGGTTGTCTGGAAACACCATATATTTT. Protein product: CASSVRLSGNTIYF.